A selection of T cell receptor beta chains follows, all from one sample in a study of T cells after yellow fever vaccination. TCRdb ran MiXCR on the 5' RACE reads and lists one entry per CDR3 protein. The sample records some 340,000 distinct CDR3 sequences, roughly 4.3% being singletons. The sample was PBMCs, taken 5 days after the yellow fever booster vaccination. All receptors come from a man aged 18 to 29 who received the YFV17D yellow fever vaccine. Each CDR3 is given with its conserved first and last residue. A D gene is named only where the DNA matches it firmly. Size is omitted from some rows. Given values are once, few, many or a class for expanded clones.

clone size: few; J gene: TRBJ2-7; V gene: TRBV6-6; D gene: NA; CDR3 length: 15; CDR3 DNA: TGTGCCAGCAGTAAGGGCCGGACCTACTCCTACGAGCAGTACTTC; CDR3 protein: CASSKGRTYSYEQYF
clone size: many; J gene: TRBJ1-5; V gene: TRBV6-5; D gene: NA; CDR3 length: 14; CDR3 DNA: TGTGCCAGCAGTTACTCGATTCGGGGCGAGCCCCAGCATTTT; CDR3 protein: CASSYSIRGEPQHF
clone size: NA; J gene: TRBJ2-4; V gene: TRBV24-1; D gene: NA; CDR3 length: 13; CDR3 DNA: TGTGCCACCAGTGACCCCGGTCGGAACATTCAGTACTTC; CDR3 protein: CATSDPGRNIQYF
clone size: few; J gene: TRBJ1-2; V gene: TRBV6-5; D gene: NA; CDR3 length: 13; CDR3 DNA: TGTGCCAGCAGTTATTCCCAGGGACATGGCTACACCTTC; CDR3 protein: CASSYSQGHGYTF
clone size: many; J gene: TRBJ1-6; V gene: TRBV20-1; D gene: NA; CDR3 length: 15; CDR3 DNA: TGCAGTGCTAGAGATGTTGCGGCCTATAATTCACCCCTCCACTTT; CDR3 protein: CSARDVAAYNSPLHF
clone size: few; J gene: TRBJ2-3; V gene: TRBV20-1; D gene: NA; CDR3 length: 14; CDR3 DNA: TGCAGTGCCATGAGGGCGGCCTACACAGATACGCAGTATTTT; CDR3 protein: CSAMRAAYTDTQYF
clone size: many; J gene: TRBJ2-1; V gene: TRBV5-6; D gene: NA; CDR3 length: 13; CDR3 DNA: TGTGCCAGCAGCTTGGGGATGTACAATGAGCAGTTCTTC; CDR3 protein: CASSLGMYNEQFF
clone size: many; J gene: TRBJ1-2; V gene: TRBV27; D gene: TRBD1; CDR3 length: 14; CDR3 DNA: TGTGCCAGCAGTCTCCAGACAGGGAACTATGGCTACACCTTC; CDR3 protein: CASSLQTGNYGYTF
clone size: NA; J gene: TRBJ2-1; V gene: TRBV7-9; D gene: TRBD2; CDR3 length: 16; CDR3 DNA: TGTGCCAGCAGCTACGACCGGGACTACCTAAACAATGAGCAGTTCTTC; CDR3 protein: CASSYDRDYLNNEQFF
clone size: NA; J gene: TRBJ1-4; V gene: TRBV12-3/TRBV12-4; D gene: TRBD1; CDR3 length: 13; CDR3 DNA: TGTGCCAGCAGTCGGACAGGGAGTGAAAAACTGTTTTTT; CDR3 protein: CASSRTGSEKLFF
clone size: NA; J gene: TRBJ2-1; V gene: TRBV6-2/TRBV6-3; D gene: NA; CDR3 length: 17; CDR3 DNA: TGTGCCAGCAGCAGCCAGACAGATCCTCTGACCTACAATGAGCAGTTCTTC; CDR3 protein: CASSSQTDPLTYNEQFF
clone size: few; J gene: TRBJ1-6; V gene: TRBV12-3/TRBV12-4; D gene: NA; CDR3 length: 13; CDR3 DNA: TGTGCCAGCAGTTACCTGGGGGACTCACCCCTCCACTTT; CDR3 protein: CASSYLGDSPLHF
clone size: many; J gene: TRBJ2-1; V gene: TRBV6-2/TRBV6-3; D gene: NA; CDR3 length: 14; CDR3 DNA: TGTGCCAGCAGTCCCTTGGGGTGGGGCAATGAGCAGTTCTTC; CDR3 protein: CASSPLGWGNEQFF
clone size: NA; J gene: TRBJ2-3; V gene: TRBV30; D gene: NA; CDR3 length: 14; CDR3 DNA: TGTGCCTGGAGTGGGGGGGGGCCGCCAGATACGCAGTATTTT; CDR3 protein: CAWSGGGPPDTQYF
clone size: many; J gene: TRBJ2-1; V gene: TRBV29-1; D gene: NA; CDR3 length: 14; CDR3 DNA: TGCAGCGTTGAAGATCGGACCGACGGGGATGAGCAGTTCTTC; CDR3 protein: CSVEDRTDGDEQFF
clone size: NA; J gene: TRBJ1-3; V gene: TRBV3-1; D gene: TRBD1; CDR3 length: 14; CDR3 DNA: TGTGCCAGCAGCCACGGACAGGGTCGAAACACCATATATTTT; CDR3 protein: CASSHGQGRNTIYF
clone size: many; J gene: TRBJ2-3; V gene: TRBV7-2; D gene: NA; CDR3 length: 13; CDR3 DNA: TGTGCCAGCAGCTTAGCGCCGGCGGTTTTGCAGTATTTT; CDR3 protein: CASSLAPAVLQYF
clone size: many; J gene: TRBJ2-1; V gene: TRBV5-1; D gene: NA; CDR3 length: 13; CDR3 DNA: TGCGCCAGCAGCTTGGCCACGGGCAATGAGCAGTTCTTC; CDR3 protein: CASSLATGNEQFF
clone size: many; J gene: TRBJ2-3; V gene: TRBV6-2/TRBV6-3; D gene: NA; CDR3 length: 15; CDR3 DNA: TGTGCCAGCACCCTCTCGGACCGACCCACAGATACGCAGTATTTT; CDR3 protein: CASTLSDRPTDTQYF
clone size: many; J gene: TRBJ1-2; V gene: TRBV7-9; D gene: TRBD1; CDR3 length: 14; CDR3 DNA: TGTGCCAGCAGCCATGGACAGGACGCCTATGGCTACACCTTC; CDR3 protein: CASSHGQDAYGYTF
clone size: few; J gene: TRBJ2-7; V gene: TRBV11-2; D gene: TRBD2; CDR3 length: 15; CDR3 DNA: TGTGCCAGCAGCTTAGCGGGGGGGCATCACTACGAGCAGTACTTC; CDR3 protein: CASSLAGGHHYEQYF
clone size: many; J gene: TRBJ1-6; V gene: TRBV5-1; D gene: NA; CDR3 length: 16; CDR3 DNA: TGCGCCAGCAGCTTGATGACGCCCTCCTATAATTCACCCCTCCACTTT; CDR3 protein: CASSLMTPSYNSPLHF
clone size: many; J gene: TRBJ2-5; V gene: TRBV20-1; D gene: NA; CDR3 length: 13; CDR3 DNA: TGCAGTGCGGGGACCCGGATGGGAGAGACCCAGTACTTC; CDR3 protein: CSAGTRMGETQYF
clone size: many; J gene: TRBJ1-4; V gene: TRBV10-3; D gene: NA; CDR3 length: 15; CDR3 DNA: TGTGCCATCAGTGACCCTACGACGGCGAATGAAAAACTGTTTTTT; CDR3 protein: CAISDPTTANEKLFF
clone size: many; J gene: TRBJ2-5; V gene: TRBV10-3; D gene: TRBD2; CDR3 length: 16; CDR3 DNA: TGTGCCATCAGTCGGATAGCGGGGGGCCTCCAAGAGACCCAGTACTTC; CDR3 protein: CAISRIAGGLQETQYF
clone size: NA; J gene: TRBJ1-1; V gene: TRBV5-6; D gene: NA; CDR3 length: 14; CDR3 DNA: TGTGCCAGCAGCTTGGGTCAACAGGGCACTGAAGCTTTCTTT; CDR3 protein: CASSLGQQGTEAFF
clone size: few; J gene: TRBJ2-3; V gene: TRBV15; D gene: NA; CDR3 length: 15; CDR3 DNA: TGTGCCACCAGCAGAGGAACGGTGAGCACAGATACGCAGTATTTT; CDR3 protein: CATSRGTVSTDTQYF